What follows are 25 T cell receptor beta chains derived from one specimen sequenced in a study of identical twins. Each CDR3 protein is one row after TCRdb ran MiXCR on the 5' RACE reads. The table shows under 500,000 distinct CDR3 sequences, with about 13% occurring only once. The data were also submitted as part of a second study, on yellow fever vaccine responses in identical twins.

Sequencing was performed on CD4+ T cells sorted from blood. Source of these receptors: a woman between 18 and 29 years old in good health.

This sequence joins TRBV7-2 and TRBJ2-1; perhaps TRBD2 as D (6 bases). The CDR3 totals 15 residues. Germline V gene data show CDR1 as SGHTA and CDR2 as FQGNSA. Trimming pared 1 base from V and 5 bases from J, leaving 12 bases between. For the CDR3, the DNA is TGTGCCAGCAGCTTAGGGACTATAGGAGACAATGAGCAGTTCTTC. Protein: CASSLGTIGDNEQFF.

This clonotype was picked up a small number of times. The chain uses TRBV2 and TRBJ2-7; no clear D gene. CDR1 is SNHLY and CDR2 is FYNNEI in the germline V gene. The CDR3 is 10 residues long. Trimming cost V 6 bases and J 4 bases, with 4 bases left between them. CDR3 loop: CASREYEQYF. The CDR3 DNA reads as TGTGCCAGCAGAGAATACGAGCAGTACTTC.

This chain links TRBV24-1 with TRBJ2-5, with 7 bases identical to TRBD2. The V segment lost 9 bases and the J segment 4 bases; nucleotides outside the gene matches: 13. Looked up from germline, CDR1 is KGHDR and CDR2 is SFDVKD. This CDR3 comprises 15 residues. CDR3 sequence: CATGEGAGRVETQYF. DNA of the CDR3: TGTGCCACCGGGGAGGGAGCGGGAAGGGTAGAGACCCAGTACTTC.

This clonotype showed up just a few times. The V gene is TRBV2, the J gene TRBJ1-6, with 10 bases matching TRBD1. Trimming removed 6 bases from V and 7 bases from J; junction bases left unmatched: 9. This CDR3 has 16 residues. Germline loops: CDR1 SNHLY, CDR2 FYNNEI. The CDR3 loop reads CASRAGQGRNNSPLHF. Here the CDR3 DNA reads TGTGCCAGCAGGGCGGGACAGGGGAGAAACAATTCACCCCTCCACTTT.

In its sample, this clonotype was seen many times. The rearrangement links TRBV7-9 to TRBJ2-5, with D unresolved. Germline V CDR1 and CDR2: SEHNR, FQNEAQ (reference sequence). The CDR3 is 14 residues long. Deletions cut 1 base from V and 2 bases from J, with 8 bases between. As DNA, the CDR3 is TGTGCCAGCAGCTTAGGGTCAAATCAAGAGACCCAGTACTTC. This sequence encodes CASSLGSNQETQYF. Full variable domain (outside the CDR3, taken from reference TRBV7-9 and TRBJ2-5): DTGVSQNPRHKITKRGQNVTFRCDPISEHNRLYWYRQTLGQGPEFLTYFQNEAQLEKSRLLSDRFSAERPKGSFSTLEIQRTEQGDSAMYLCASSLGSNQETQYFGPGTRLLVL.

In its sample, this clonotype was seen a few times. J is TRBJ2-1 and V is TRBV11-2, with 10 bases identical to TRBD2. V gave up 2 bases and J gave up 6 bases; unmatched junction bases: 4. Germline-derived CDR1 and CDR2 are SGHAT and FQNNGV. There are 15 residues in the CDR3. In DNA, the CDR3 is TGTGCCAGCAGCTTATTCACTAGCGGGATCAATGAGCAGTTCTTC. Translated: CASSLFTSGINEQFF.

The chain joins TRBV6-6 to TRBJ1-1; 8 bases match TRBD1. V shed 6 bases and J 8 bases; nucleotides not matched to a gene: 5. The CDR3 covers 12 residues. The germline CDR1 and CDR2 sequences are MNHNY and SVGAGI (reference sequence). In DNA, the CDR3 is TGTGCCAGCAGACCGACAGGGGCAGAAGCTTTCTTT. Protein: CASRPTGAEAFF.

The J gene is TRBJ2-3, the V gene TRBV4-2, with TRBD2 matching 8 bases. CDR1 and CDR2 (germline): LGHNA, YNFKEQ. The CDR3 totals 21 residues. V shed 1 base, J shed 1 base, and the junction held 19 bases outside the gene matches. CDR3 in amino acids: CASSQGALGAGALWGTDTQYF. The CDR3 nucleotides read TGTGCCAGCAGCCAAGGAGCTTTGGGAGCGGGAGCATTGTGGGGCACAGATACGCAGTATTTT.

This chain joins TRBV20-1 and TRBJ2-2; tentative D call: TRBD2 (5 bases). Looked up from germline, CDR1 is DFQATT and CDR2 is SNEGSKA (reference sequence). There are 19 residues in the CDR3. V lost 1 base, J lost 0 bases, and 21 bases lay in between. CDR3 coding DNA: TGCAGTGCTAGAGTTAGACGCCGAGGAGGAACGACGAACACCGGGGAGCTGTTTTTT. This gives the protein CSARVRRRGGTTNTGELFF.

V usage is TRBV3-1 and J usage is TRBJ2-1, with D possibly being TRBD2 (6 bases). V lost 9 bases and J lost 6, with 9 bases in between. This CDR3 has 11 residues. The germline V gene encodes CDR1 LGHDT and CDR2 YNNKEL (reference sequence). The CDR3: CASWDSNEQFF. The CDR3 DNA is TGTGCCAGTTGGGACTCCAATGAGCAGTTCTTC.

Of note for this clonotype: This likely comes from a read error, as the CDR3 has no conserved phenylalanine or tryptophan at its end. The rearrangement uses TRBV5-3 and TRBJ2-2, with D maybe TRBD1 (5 bases). TRBV5-3 is marked as an open reading frame, function uncertain. Trimming took 8 bases from V and 7 from J, leaving 18 bases between them. The CDR3 consists of 14 residues. CDR3 region: CASNPGRPCGELFC. CDR3 nucleotide sequence: TGTGCCAGCAACCCAGGGCGGCCCTGCGGGGAGCTGTTTTGT.

This clonotype occurred a few times. The rearrangement joins TRBV20-1 to TRBJ2-4; TRBD1 matches at 9 bases. Per the germline V gene, CDR1 is DFQATT and CDR2 is SNEGSKA (reference sequence). The CDR3 is made up of 14 amino acids. The junction had 10 bases not matched to a gene; V was cut back by 5 bases and J by 8 bases. The DNA of the CDR3 is TGCAGTGCTTCCGGGACAGGGTGGACGGACATTCAGTACTTC. Its translation: CSASGTGWTDIQYF.

This chain uses TRBV5-4 with TRBJ1-1; D is ambiguous. This CDR3 spans 13 amino acids. CDR1 and CDR2 (germline): SGHNT, YYREEE (reference sequence). V was trimmed by 4 bases and J by 4 bases, leaving 11 bases between them. CDR3 sequence reads: CASSGTLGTEAFF. The DNA of the CDR3 is TGTGCCAGCAGCGGAACTTTGGGCACTGAAGCTTTCTTT.

This clonotype was picked up many times. The chain combines TRBV29-1 with TRBJ2-7; TRBD1 aligns across 10 bases. J lost 6 bases, V lost 4 bases, and 0 bases had no gene match. Germline V gives CDR1 SQVTM, CDR2 ANQGSEA. The CDR3 extends over 11 amino acids. The CDR3 sequence is CSVGDRGEQYF. The CDR3 DNA reads as TGCAGCGTTGGGGACAGGGGCGAGCAGTACTTC.

A word on this clonotype: At one end the junction does not follow the germline gene, possibly because of a read error. The rearrangement links TRBV7-2 to TRBJ2-5; tentatively, D is TRBD1 (5 bases). Germline V gene lookup returns CDR1 SGHTA and CDR2 FQGNSA. This CDR3 spans 12 amino acids. The chain's CDR3 is CASSDGQGPPHF. CDR3 bases: TGTGCCAGCAGCGACGGACAAGGCCCACCGCACTTC.

This clonotype was recorded many times. The chain joins TRBV7-2 to TRBJ2-5; D uncertain. The CDR3 loop spans 15 amino acids. Germline CDR1 is SGHTA and CDR2 is FQGNSA. The ends were cut back, 2 bases at V and 4 bases at J, with 14 bases in the middle. The CDR3 loop reads CASSLSRTWGETQYF. The CDR3 DNA follows: TGTGCCAGCAGCTTAAGTAGGACCTGGGGAGAGACCCAGTACTTC.

The CDR3 DNA follows: TGTGCCAGCAGCTTAGTTTTCGACTTGAACACTGAAGCTTTCTTT. Amino acid sequence: CASSLVFDLNTEAFF. The V call is TRBV7-2, the J call TRBJ1-1; D gene uncertain. Germline CDR1 is SGHTA and CDR2 is FQGNSA. Trimming removed 1 base from V and 0 bases from J, with 9 bases in between. The CDR3 is 15 residues long.

This clonotype was detected ten times or more. J is TRBJ1-6 and V is TRBV10-3; maybe TRBD1 (5 bases). V dropped 3 bases and J dropped 10 bases, with 13 bases sitting between them. CDR3 size: 14 residues. CDR1 and CDR2 (germline): ENHRY, SYGVKD. CDR3 region: CAISEAGGRSPLHF. CDR3 coding DNA: TGTGCCATCAGTGAAGCCGGGGGTAGGTCACCCCTCCACTTT.

This clonotype has ten or more counts. The chain is built from TRBV6-7 and TRBJ2-7; 9 bases are a match to TRBD1. TRBV6-7 is labeled an ORF, and its function is uncertain. The length of the CDR3 is 14 residues. The V gene end was trimmed by 5 bases and the J gene end by 7 bases; junction bases not matched to a gene: 9. CDR3 in DNA: TGTGCCAGCAGTCACCGGGACAGGGCGCAAGAGCAGTACTTC. It specifies CASSHRDRAQEQYF.

This clonotype was seen only a few times. DNA of the CDR3: TGTGCCAGCAGCCAAGATCGGGCTAGCGGGCCTTTTACAGATACGCAGTATTTT. Translating it yields CASSQDRASGPFTDTQYF. The chain recombines TRBV3-1 with TRBJ2-3, with 8 bases fitting TRBD2. The CDR3 sequence is 18 residues long. The V gene end was trimmed by 0 bases and the J gene end by 3 bases; junction bases not matched to a gene: 11. Germline values: CDR1 LGHDT, CDR2 YNNKEL (reference sequence).

The V gene is TRBV6-5, the J gene TRBJ1-2; D is unclear. V gave up 2 bases and J gave up 3 bases, with 10 bases separating them. The CDR3 is 14 residues long. CDR1 and CDR2 (germline): MNHEY, SVGAGI. The CDR3 protein is CASSYVDSYYGYTF. The CDR3 region has the DNA TGTGCCAGCAGTTACGTTGACTCCTACTATGGCTACACCTTC.

This clonotype showed up many times. The rearrangement links TRBV29-1 to TRBJ2-1; 12 nucleotides match TRBD2. After removal of 4 bases from V and 9 bases from J, the junction contained 4 bases not matched to a gene. CDR1 and CDR2 (germline): SQVTM, ANQGSEA. The CDR3 spans 13 residues. CDR3 bases: TGCAGCGTTGCTACTAGCGGGGGGTCTGAGCAGTTCTTC. Protein product: CSVATSGGSEQFF.

The chain is built from TRBV15 and TRBJ2-1; D call uncertain. Trimming removed 0 bases from V and 5 bases from J, with 11 bases in between. Germline V lookup: CDR1 LNHNV, CDR2 YYDKDF (reference sequence). The CDR3 has 15 residues. Here the CDR3 reads CATSREGSGNNEQFF. The CDR3 region has the DNA TGTGCCACCAGCAGAGAGGGTAGTGGTAACAATGAGCAGTTCTTC.

This chain uses TRBV11-2 with TRBJ2-7; D not certain. Germline CDR1 is SGHAT and CDR2 is FQNNGV. This CDR3 has 14 residues. V shed 6 bases and J shed 2 bases, with 14 bases lying between them. The CDR3 bases are TGTGCCAGCAGGCACGCAGGCCAGACCTACGAGCAGTACTTC. Protein product: CASRHAGQTYEQYF. Full variable domain (missing parts from reference TRBV11-2 and TRBJ2-7): EAGVAQSPRYKIIEKRQSVAFWCNPISGHATLYWYQQILGQGPKLLIQFQNNGVVDDSQLPKDRFSAERLKGVDSTLKIQPAKLEDSAVYLCASRHAGQTYEQYFGPGTRLTVT.

This chain connects TRBV4-2 to TRBJ2-7, with 13 positions matching TRBD2. J was trimmed by 2 bases and V by 6 bases; bases with no gene match: 13. There are 18 residues in the CDR3. Germline values: CDR1 LGHNA, CDR2 YNFKEQ. CDR3: CASRGLAGHEIIPYEQYF. The CDR3 nucleotides read TGTGCCAGCAGGGGACTAGCGGGACACGAAATCATACCCTACGAGCAGTACTTC.